Sequencing of this TCR beta chain was carried out in a study of T-cell reconstitution after alpha-beta-depleted transplantation in children. Library preparation (for TCRbeta) was performed with unique molecular identifiers. TCRdb passed the PCR reads through MiXCR, listing each CDR3 protein once. The table has hundreds of thousands of distinct CDR3 sequences, roughly a tenth seen once. This clonotype appeared many times. Losses at the gene ends were 6 bases for V and 9 bases for J; bases not matched to a gene: 17. Germline V gene lookup returns CDR1 DFQATT and CDR2 SNEGSKA (reference sequence). The CDR3 loop spans 16 amino acids.

The receptor's source is a human donor who donated a stem cell graft to a child with acute myeloid leukemia. This sample comprised PBMCs from the stem cell graft donor, obtained from the stem cell graft. This chain joins TRBV20-1 and TRBJ2-1, with TRBD2 matching over 10 bases. CDR3 sequence: CSAPGVAGGWRGEQFF. The CDR3 DNA reads TGCAGTGCCCCAGGGGTAGCGGGAGGCTGGAGGGGTGAGCAGTTCTTC.